This paragraph covers one T cell receptor beta chain sequence. Its matching antigen is unknown. This entry belongs to a study of vaccination and CD4 T cells after COVID-19. Study context: As a positive control, some control cultures were given a CEFX pool, while others were given an HIV-1 Nef pool or no peptide.

The study sequenced cultured CD4+ T cell DNA using the Oncomine TCR Beta short-read assay. Cultures of CD4+ T cells served as the source for extracting genomic DNA. TCRdb re-called the PCR reads with MiXCR, one entry per CDR3 protein. The sample includes more than 6,000 distinct CDR3 sequences, approximately 35% of them seen just once. Treatment reported: roughly ten-day PBMC culture with coronavirus spike peptide pools or control peptides (ViraFEST assay). The unexposed donor provided CD4+ T cells, which were taken before the COVID-19 pandemic (2011-2018). The culture of roughly 2 million PBMCs per well included approximately 10 IU/ml IL-2 and roughly 10 ug/ml peptide pools. Isolation of CD4+ T cells by negative selection took place after ten to eleven days of culture. Probing of unexposed-donor CD4+ T cells with SARS-CoV-2 S/N and four cold-coronavirus spikes was done, cells permitting. The source of this sequence is a human donor in good health. The sequenced sample consisted of CD4+ T cells from blood, cultured in vitro.

CDR3 DNA sequence: TGTGCCAGCAGCACTCACTTAAAGGCGGGGGAGCTGTTTTTT. Translation gives CASSTHLKAGELFF. The chain employs TRBV11-2 and TRBJ2-2; D gene unclear. Trimming removed 5 bases from V and 8 bases from J, with 15 bases in between. Germline V gene lookup returns CDR1 SGHAT and CDR2 FQNNGV. There are 14 residues in the CDR3.